These 10 T cell receptor beta chains came from one sample sequenced in a study of control samples from healthy donors and cancer patients. This table comes from immunoSEQ multiplex PCR, and its TCRdb copy is limited to in-frame clones, with some not included. The table shows around 140,000 clones, with nearly 90% occurring only once. The sequencing input was PBMCs. The receptors were sampled from a man aged 45 to 65 with head and neck cancer.

A single count supports this clone. V usage is TRBV28 and J usage is TRBJ1-1; D is undetermined. V lost 1 base and J 1 base, leaving 7 bases between the germline ends. Germline CDR1 is MDHEN and CDR2 is SYDVKM. There are 14 residues in the CDR3. The CDR3 loop reads CASSLLVKNTEAFF. In DNA, the CDR3 is TGTGCCAGCAGTTTATTAGTAAAGAACACTGAAGCTTTCTTT. Filled out from reference TRBV28 and TRBJ1-1, the complete variable domain reads DVKVTQSSRYLVKRTGEKVFLECVQDMDHENMFWYRQDPGLGLRLIYFSYDVKMKEKGDIPEGYSVSREKKERFSLILESASTNQTSMYLCASSLLVKNTEAFFGQGTRLTVV.

The chain employs TRBV5-6 and TRBJ2-5; TRBD2 matches 7 bases. The CDR3 runs 13 residues. Per the germline V gene, CDR1 is SGHDT and CDR2 is YYEEEE. The V gene end was trimmed by 2 bases and the J gene end by 5 bases; junction bases not matched to a gene: 3. This CDR3 reads CASSFTGGETQYF. CDR3 nucleotide sequence: TGTGCCAGCAGCTTTACCGGGGGGGAGACCCAGTACTTC.

J is TRBJ1-1 and V is TRBV11-2, with D unresolved. The germline CDR1 and CDR2 sequences are SGHAT and FQNNGV. Trimming took off 7 bases at V and 0 bases at J, with 9 bases between the two ends. The CDR3 runs to 13 residues. The CDR3 spells CASTVTLNTEAFF. In nucleotides, the CDR3 is TGTGCCAGCACCGTGACCTTGAACACTGAAGCTTTCTTT.

This chain uses TRBV28 with TRBJ1-5, with TRBD1 matching 7 bases. V dropped 3 bases and J dropped 11; count of bases not matched to a gene: 13. CDR3 length equals 15 residues. Germline assignment: CDR1 MDHEN and CDR2 SYDVKM. The CDR3 DNA is TGTGCCAGCAGTTTGCCGACAGGGCCAGGTAAGGCCCAGCATTTT. It is translated as CASSLPTGPGKAQHF.

Here the CDR3 DNA reads TGTGCCAGCTCACCGCAGACCCGCACGGGAGAGCAGTACTTC. Its protein is CASSPQTRTGEQYF. The J gene is TRBJ2-7, the V gene TRBV18, with TRBD2 as a possible D gene (5 bases). The ends were cut back, 3 bases at V and 7 bases at J, with 16 bases in the middle. CDR1 and CDR2 (germline): KGHSH, LQKENI. This CDR3 has 14 residues.

V and J are TRBV9 and TRBJ2-1; possibly TRBD1 or TRBD2 for D (6 bases each). Per germline, CDR1 SGDLS and CDR2 YYNGEE. The CDR3 is 15 residues long. Trimming pared 0 bases from V and 10 bases from J, leaving 17 bases between. The CDR3 DNA reads as TGTGCCAGCAGCGTAGCCTCGGTAGGGGGGCTGGAGCAGTTCTTC. This encodes CASSVASVGGLEQFF.

The rearrangement links TRBV6-5 to TRBJ2-5; D gene unclear. The V end lost 6 bases, the J end lost 5 bases, and 16 bases lay between the germline ends. The germline V gene encodes CDR1 MNHEY and CDR2 SVGAGI. CDR3 size: 14 residues. CDR3 sequence reads: CASRIIGSLETQYF. The CDR3 nucleotides are TGTGCCAGCAGGATTATAGGGTCTTTGGAGACCCAGTACTTC.

This clone came up once. The chain employs TRBV3-1 (or the pseudogene TRBV3-2) and TRBJ2-3; D remains unclear. The CDR3 is 14 residues long. Germline V lookup: CDR1 LGHDT, CDR2 YNNKEL (reference sequence). V was clipped by 0 bases and J by 7 bases, with 11 bases between them. This CDR3 reads CASSQEDGLNTQYF. The CDR3 DNA follows: TGTGCCAGCAGCCAAGAAGACGGCCTTAATACGCAGTATTTT.

The J gene is TRBJ2-2, the V gene TRBV5-1; tentatively, D is TRBD1 (6 bases). The CDR3 covers 16 residues. CDR1 is SGHRS, CDR2 YFSETQ, per germline. The germline V and J ends were trimmed by 4 bases and 0 bases, with 13 bases remaining between them. CDR3 nucleotides: TGCGCCAGCAGCCCCACAGGGCGGTCGAACACCGGGGAGCTGTTTTTT. Encoded protein: CASSPTGRSNTGELFF.

The chain couples TRBV7-2 to TRBJ2-1, with unresolved D. CDR3 length: 15 residues. Germline loops: CDR1 SGHTA, CDR2 FQGNSA. The germline V and J ends were trimmed by 5 bases and 0 bases, with 11 bases remaining between them. The CDR3 reads CASSPGRSSYNEQFF. The CDR3 region has the DNA TGTGCCAGCAGCCCGGGTCGTAGCTCCTACAATGAGCAGTTCTTC.